Below, 2 T cell receptor beta chains from the same sample are listed, as sequenced in a study of T cell changes during pregnancy in multiple sclerosis. TCRdb's table, derived via immunoSEQ multiplex PCR, lists solely in-frame clones and lacks some. The top ten hold 3% to 3.5% of the sample, which has about 110,000 clones, approximately 93% seen once. The sample in question was peripheral blood, obtained after pregnancy. Receptor source: a female donor with multiple sclerosis, enrolled in a pregnancy study.

This chain uses TRBV19 with TRBJ2-1; 8 bases agree with TRBD2. CDR3 length: 15 residues. V dropped 4 bases and J dropped 0; count of bases not matched to a gene: 2. CDR1 LNHDA and CDR2 SQIVND come from the germline V gene (reference sequence). The CDR3 coding sequence is TGTGCCAGTAGTACGGGGGGGGCCTCCTACAATGAGCAGTTCTTC. Translating it yields CASSTGGASYNEQFF. Full variable domain (remainder filled in from reference TRBV19 and TRBJ2-1): DGGITQSPKYLFRKEGQNVTLSCEQNLNHDAMYWYRQDPGQGLRLIYYSQIVNDFQKGDIAEGYSVSREKKESFPLTVTSAQKNPTAFYLCASSTGGASYNEQFFGPGTRLTVL.

The rearrangement uses TRBV25-1 and TRBJ1-2; weak D call: TRBD1 (6 bases). The V end was cut by 5 bases, the J end by 5 bases, with 18 bases between. Germline values: CDR1 MGHDK, CDR2 SYGVNS. CDR3 length: 15 residues. The CDR3 coding sequence is TGTGCCAGCAGTAACCCGGGCCCAGGGGATTATGGCTACACCTTC. Amino acid sequence: CASSNPGPGDYGYTF.